These 27 T cell receptor beta chains share one sample of origin, sequenced in a study of vaccination effects on CD4 cells after COVID-19. Only in-frame clones appear in the TCRdb table, and some are missing; sequencing was by immunoSEQ multiplex PCR. The sample shows 67,000 or so clones, roughly 72% of them seen only once. Within the ViraFEST assay, antigen-specific CD4+ T cells underwent expansion with viral peptide pools prior to sequencing. Once cultured for 10 days, the cells underwent separation to obtain CD4+ T cells. Among the vaccine recipients, none had a prior SARS-CoV-2 infection, and nucleocapsid antibodies were negative. These TCRs are of unknown antigen specificity. The source was CD4+ T cells from PBMCs cultured with HCoV-OC43 spike peptides, collected before COVID-19 vaccination. Subset described: HCoV-OC43 spike overlapping peptide pool stimulation. Every receptor here comes from a human donor who received a COVID-19 vaccine.

V usage is TRBV30 and J usage is TRBJ1-6, with TRBD1 identical over 10 bases. After removal of 3 bases from V and 8 bases from J, the junction contained 10 bases not matched to a gene. CDR3 length: 16 amino acids. Germline V gene lookup returns CDR1 GTSNPN and CDR2 SVGIG (reference sequence). For the CDR3, the DNA is TGTGCCTGGAGCGGTCCCCGGGACAGGGGTGATTCACCCCTCCACTTT. This sequence encodes CAWSGPRDRGDSPLHF.

V and J are TRBV7-3 and TRBJ2-3; D ambiguous. Germline V gene lookup returns CDR1 SGHTA and CDR2 FQGTGA. V was clipped by 5 bases and J by 6 bases, with 12 bases between them. The CDR3 is 13 residues long. CDR3 nucleotide sequence: TGTGCCAGCAGCCAAAACACTCGGGATACGCAGTATTTT. Its protein is CASSQNTRDTQYF.

This clone occurred a few times. The CDR3 region is CASPDSSYEQYV. For the CDR3, the DNA is TGTGCCAGCCCGGACAGTTCCTACGAGCAGTACGTC. The chain recombines TRBV25-1 with TRBJ2-7; maybe TRBD1 (6 bases). The CDR3 is 12 amino acids. CDR1 MGHDK and CDR2 SYGVNS come from the germline V gene. The germline V and J ends were trimmed by 8 bases and 1 base, with 9 bases remaining between them.

J is TRBJ1-4 and V is TRBV5-1; D possibly corresponds to TRBD1 (5 bases). The V end lost 4 bases, the J end lost 3 bases, and 10 bases lay between the germline ends. This CDR3 comprises 14 residues. Germline values: CDR1 SGHRS, CDR2 YFSETQ. The CDR3 is CASSQGAPNEKLFF. The CDR3 DNA follows: TGCGCCAGCAGCCAAGGGGCCCCTAATGAAAAACTGTTTTTT.

This clone was observed a single time. The rearrangement joins TRBV6-2 or TRBV6-3 to TRBJ2-5; 7 nucleotides match TRBD2. CDR1 is MNHEY, CDR2 SVGEGT, per germline. Trimming at V came to 1 base and at J to 5 bases, leaving 4 bases not matched to a gene. The CDR3 is 14 amino acids. The DNA of the CDR3 is TGTGCCAGCAGTTACTACGGACTAGGGGAGACCCAGTACTTC. Translation gives CASSYYGLGETQYF.

This clone was picked up a small number of times. The chain recombines TRBV10-3 with TRBJ1-2; possibly TRBD1 for D (5 bases). Trimming took off 7 bases at V and 1 base at J, with 10 bases between the two ends. Germline lookup yields CDR1 ENHRY and CDR2 SYGVKD. The CDR3 consists of 13 residues. CDR3 in DNA: TGTGCCATCACCCTGACAGATAACTATGGCTACACCTTC. It specifies CAITLTDNYGYTF.

The rearrangement links TRBV5-1 to TRBJ2-2; no definite D call. CDR1 is SGHRS, CDR2 YFSETQ, per germline. V dropped 4 bases and J dropped 7 bases, with 11 bases sitting between them. CDR3 length: 13 amino acids. CDR3 sequence reads: CASSLEAGGELFF. CDR3 coding DNA: TGCGCCAGCAGCCTCGAGGCAGGCGGGGAGCTGTTTTTT.

This clone was recorded a few times. The rearrangement joins TRBV9 to TRBJ2-2; TRBD1 agrees at 9 bases. From germline, CDR1 is SGDLS and CDR2 YYNGEE. Germline trimming cut 3 bases from V and 1 base from J; bases unmatched to any gene: 7. The CDR3 is 17 residues long. For the CDR3, the DNA is TGTGCCAGCAGCGCGTACAGGGGGCGCGTGAACACCGGGGAGCTGTTTTTT. Translation: CASSAYRGRVNTGELFF.

The chain carries TRBV19 and TRBJ1-6; TRBD1 is a possible D gene (6 bases). Germline CDR1 and CDR2: LNHDA and SQIVND (reference sequence). V lost 9 bases, J lost 8 bases, and 17 bases lay in between. The CDR3 has 14 residues. CDR3 coding DNA: TGTGCCAGCAGAACAGGGCAGGGAGATTCACCCCTCCACTTT. Protein sequence: CASRTGQGDSPLHF.

The J gene is TRBJ2-1, the V gene TRBV9; tentative D call: TRBD2 (5 bases). Between the trimmed V and J ends, which lost 2 bases and 9 bases, there was a span of 9 bases. The CDR3 runs to 12 residues. Germline CDR1 is SGDLS and CDR2 is YYNGEE. CDR3 DNA: TGTGCCAGCAGCGTGGCCGGGGTTGAGCAGTTCTTC. Its protein is CASSVAGVEQFF. Full variable domain (rest looked up from reference TRBV9 and TRBJ2-1): DSGVTQTPKHLITATGQRVTLRCSPRSGDLSVYWYQQSLDQGLQFLIQYYNGEERAKGNILERFSAQQFPDLHSELNLSSLELGDSALYFCASSVAGVEQFFGPGTRLTVL.

The rearrangement uses TRBV7-9 and TRBJ1-3; no clear D. The V and J ends lost 3 bases and 2 bases respectively, with 8 bases between them. Germline V CDR1 and CDR2: SEHNR, FQNEAQ (reference sequence). This CDR3 spans 14 amino acids. CDR3 bases: TGTGCCAGCAGCTTTGCGCAGGCTGGAAACACCATATATTTT. It yields the protein CASSFAQAGNTIYF.

The chain is built from TRBV6-5 and TRBJ1-1, with 11 bases identical to TRBD1. The V segment lost 6 bases and the J segment 7 bases; nucleotides outside the gene matches: 4. CDR1 and CDR2 from the germline V gene are MNHEY and SVGAGI. The CDR3 extends over 13 amino acids. The CDR3 DNA reads TGTGCCAGCAGCGGACAGGGGGCCGGTGAAGCTTTCTTT. Translation gives CASSGQGAGEAFF.

The chain joins TRBV19 to TRBJ2-2, with a tentative D call TRBD1 (6 bases). The germline gives CDR1 LNHDA, CDR2 SQIVND (reference sequence). Trimming stripped 3 bases from V and 8 bases from J, with 13 bases between. There are 14 residues in the CDR3. CDR3 sequence (DNA): TGTGCCAGTAGTATTTCAGGGGTAGGGGGGGAGCTGTTTTTT. It encodes CASSISGVGGELFF.

This clone was detected once. This chain uses TRBV4-1 with TRBJ2-7; 8 nucleotides line up with TRBD2. Trimming cost V 2 bases and J 6 bases; bases outside gene matches: 6. The CDR3 runs to 14 residues. Germline CDR1 MGHRA, CDR2 YSYEKL. CDR3 residues: CASSQHSGGGEQYV. The CDR3 nucleotides read TGCGCCAGCAGCCAACACAGCGGGGGTGGCGAGCAGTACGTC.

CDR3 nucleotides: TGTGCCATCAGTGTATCAGGGGGCACCTACGAGCAGTACGTC. Protein: CAISVSGGTYEQYV. The V call is TRBV10-3, the J call TRBJ2-7, with 8 bases fitting TRBD1. The V gene's germline CDR1 is ENHRY and CDR2 SYGVKD. The CDR3 covers 14 residues. J lost 2 bases, V lost 4 bases, and 4 bases had no gene match.

The chain carries TRBV12-5 and TRBJ1-2; D remains unclear. The germline V gene has CDR1 LGHNT and CDR2 FRNRAP. The CDR3 has 13 residues. Trimming removed 3 bases at V and 0 bases at J, with 5 bases between. The CDR3 DNA reads TGTGCTAGTGGTTTAGTGCCTAACTATGGCTACACCTTC. Its protein product is CASGLVPNYGYTF.

This chain uses TRBV6-1 with TRBJ2-5; TRBD2 matches at 7 bases. The junction had 6 bases not matched to a gene; V was cut back by 3 bases and J by 5 bases. There are 14 residues in the CDR3. Germline CDR1 MNHNS, CDR2 SASEGT. CDR3 sequence (DNA): TGTGCCAGCAGTGATCTTCTCGGGGGGGAGACCCAGTACTTC. As protein: CASSDLLGGETQYF.

The chain joins TRBV28 to TRBJ2-6; unclear D gene. Germline CDR1 reads MDHEN; CDR2 reads SYDVKM. The CDR3 is 14 residues long. Trimming shortened V by 7 bases and J by 1 base, and 8 bases separated the two germline ends. Written as DNA, the CDR3 is TGTGCCAGCAACCCAAAATCTGGGGCCAACGTCCTGACTTTC. Translation gives CASNPKSGANVLTF.

This clone was observed a single time. This chain links TRBV6-5 with TRBJ2-1; TRBD1 is a possible D gene (5 bases). Trimming took 6 bases from V and 0 from J, leaving 12 bases between them. The CDR3 is 15 residues long. Germline V gives CDR1 MNHEY, CDR2 SVGAGI. This CDR3 is CASRPGLGSYNEQFF. CDR3 bases: TGTGCCAGCAGGCCAGGGTTGGGCTCCTACAATGAGCAGTTCTTC.

The chain has TRBV30 and TRBJ2-3; D gene ambiguous. Germline loops: CDR1 GTSNPN, CDR2 SVGIG (reference sequence). The CDR3 sequence is 11 residues long. CDR3 sequence: CAGGSTDTQYF. CDR3 bases: TGTGCGGGCGGTAGCACAGATACGCAGTATTTT.

As for this clone: Only one base separates this from a far larger clonotype, so it likely reflects a read error. The chain employs TRBV11-2 and TRBJ1-5, with D perhaps matching TRBD1 (6 bases). The CDR3 is 14 residues long. Deletions cut 1 base from V and 5 bases from J, with 9 bases between. The germline gives CDR1 SGHAT, CDR2 FQNNGV. CDR3 sequence (DNA): TGTGCCAGCAGCTTAGGGGCAGGGGATCAGCCCCAGCATTTT. It encodes CASSLGAGDQPQHF.

The rearrangement uses TRBV6-2 or TRBV6-3 and TRBJ1-2; 9 bases line up with TRBD1. With V trimmed by 2 bases and J by 4 bases, 5 bases remained unmatched. Looked up from germline, CDR1 is MNHEY and CDR2 is SVGEGT. This CDR3 spans 15 amino acids. Here the CDR3 reads CASSYRTGGAYGYTF. CDR3 coding DNA: TGTGCCAGCAGTTACAGAACAGGGGGCGCCTATGGCTACACCTTC.

The chain is built from TRBV29-1 and TRBJ2-3; TRBD1 might be the D (6 bases). CDR3 size: 13 residues. The V and J ends lost 3 bases and 4 bases respectively, with 11 bases between them. Germline CDR1 is SQVTM and CDR2 is ANQGSEA. The CDR3 here is CSVDRGGADTQYF. The DNA for the CDR3 is TGCAGCGTTGACAGGGGTGGAGCAGATACGCAGTATTTT.

J is TRBJ1-1 and V is TRBV28; D is undetermined. The CDR3 covers 15 residues. Germline V gives CDR1 MDHEN, CDR2 SYDVKM. V lost 2 bases to trimming and J lost 5 bases, with 15 bases between them. CDR3 in amino acids: CASSLGRGVGTEAFF. In nucleotides, the CDR3 is TGTGCCAGCAGTTTAGGGCGCGGCGTTGGGACTGAAGCTTTCTTT.

This chain joins TRBV24-1 and TRBJ2-3; D might be TRBD1 (6 bases). V lost 3 bases to trimming and J lost 1 base, with 7 bases between them. The germline gives CDR1 KGHDR, CDR2 SFDVKD. The CDR3 loop spans 14 amino acids. The CDR3 region is CATSDHRGTDTQYF. The CDR3 DNA follows: TGTGCCACCAGTGATCACAGGGGCACAGATACGCAGTATTTT.

The rearrangement links TRBV5-1 to TRBJ1-4, with no clear D. V gave up 0 bases and J gave up 7 bases, with 10 bases separating them. The CDR3 spans 14 residues. Germline assignment: CDR1 SGHRS and CDR2 YFSETQ. This chain's CDR3 is CASSLADFGEKLFF. Written as DNA, the CDR3 is TGCGCCAGCAGCTTGGCCGACTTTGGTGAAAAACTGTTTTTT.

The V and J genes are TRBV5-1 and TRBJ2-3, with 10 bases identical to TRBD2. This CDR3 comprises 15 residues. From germline, CDR1 is SGHRS and CDR2 YFSETQ. After removal of 0 bases from V and 5 bases from J, the junction contained 3 bases not matched to a gene. CDR3 nucleotide sequence: TGCGCCAGCAGCTTGGCGCTAGCGGGGGTAGATACGCAGTATTTT. Translated, it gives CASSLALAGVDTQYF.